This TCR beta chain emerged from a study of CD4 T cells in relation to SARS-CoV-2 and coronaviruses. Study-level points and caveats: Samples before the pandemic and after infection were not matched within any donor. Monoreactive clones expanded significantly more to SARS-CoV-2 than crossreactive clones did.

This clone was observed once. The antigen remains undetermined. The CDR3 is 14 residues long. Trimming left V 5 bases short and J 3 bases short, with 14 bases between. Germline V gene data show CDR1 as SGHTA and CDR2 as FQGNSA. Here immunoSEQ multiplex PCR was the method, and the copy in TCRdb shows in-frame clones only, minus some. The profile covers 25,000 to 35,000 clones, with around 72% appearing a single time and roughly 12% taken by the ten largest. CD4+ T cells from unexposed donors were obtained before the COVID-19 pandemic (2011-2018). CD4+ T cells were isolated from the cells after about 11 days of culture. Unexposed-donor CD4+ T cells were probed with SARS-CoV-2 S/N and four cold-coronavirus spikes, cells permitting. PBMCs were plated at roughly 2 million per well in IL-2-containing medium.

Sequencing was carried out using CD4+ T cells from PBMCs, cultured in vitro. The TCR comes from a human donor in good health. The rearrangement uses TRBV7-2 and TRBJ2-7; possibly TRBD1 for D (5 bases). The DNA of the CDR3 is TGTGCCAGCAGCACGACAGCGAGTGGCTACGAGCAGTACTTC. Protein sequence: CASSTTASGYEQYF.